The 28 T cell receptor beta chains given below trace back to one sample, sequenced in a study of T-cell reconstitution after alpha-beta-depleted transplantation in children. Unique molecular identifiers were incorporated when the TCRbeta library was constructed. In TCRdb, the PCR reads were re-called with MiXCR into one record per CDR3 protein. This table holds around 670,000 distinct CDR3 sequences, roughly 14% found once. Sequenced here: PBMCs, sampled before TCRalphabeta/CD19-depleted stem cell transplant. The receptors come from a girl aged 2 to 9 with congenital amegakaryocytic thrombocytopenia, due to receive a stem cell transplant.

This clonotype was counted many times. V gene TRBV10-3 combines with J gene TRBJ2-1, with TRBD2 identical over 12 bases. Germline V gene sequence: CDR1 ENHRY, CDR2 SYGVKD. The CDR3 consists of 16 residues. Losses at the gene ends were 0 bases for V and 7 bases for J; bases not matched to a gene: 4. This chain's CDR3 is CAISESRLAGGNEQFF. The CDR3 nucleotides are TGTGCCATCAGTGAGTCCCGGCTAGCGGGAGGGAATGAGCAGTTCTTC.

This clonotype has at least ten counts. This chain links TRBV7-2 with TRBJ2-3; TRBD2 agrees at 11 bases. This CDR3 comprises 17 residues. V dropped 5 bases and J dropped 4; count of bases not matched to a gene: 11. In germline, CDR1 is SGHTA, CDR2 FQGNSA. CDR3 in amino acids: CASSPWLTSGISDTQYF. For the CDR3, the DNA is TGTGCCAGCAGCCCCTGGCTGACTAGCGGGATCTCAGATACGCAGTATTTT.

This clonotype has a handful of counts. The chain carries TRBV5-1 and TRBJ2-7, with 7 bases lining up with TRBD1. This CDR3 contains 16 residues. In germline, CDR1 is SGHRS, CDR2 YFSETQ. Trimming removed 2 bases from V and 1 base from J; junction bases left unmatched: 9. This CDR3 reads CASSFFPQTGSYEQYF. CDR3 sequence (DNA): TGCGCCAGCAGCTTTTTCCCCCAGACAGGGTCCTACGAGCAGTACTTC.

In its sample, this clonotype was seen many times. The chain recombines TRBV5-1 with TRBJ2-2; D possibly uses TRBD1 or TRBD2 (5 bases each). This CDR3 spans 14 amino acids. V was trimmed by 6 bases and J by 0 bases, leaving 9 bases between them. Germline V gives CDR1 SGHRS, CDR2 YFSETQ. CDR3 loop: CASKVGANTGELFF. CDR3 coding DNA: TGCGCCAGCAAGGTGGGGGCGAACACCGGGGAGCTGTTTTTT.

The chain carries TRBV7-8 and TRBJ2-1, with 8 nucleotides matching TRBD1. Germline values: CDR1 SGHVS, CDR2 FQNEAQ. The length of the CDR3 is 14 residues. Trimming at V came to 1 base and at J to 6 bases, leaving 2 bases not matched to a gene. In DNA, the CDR3 is TGTGCCAGCAGCTTAGTGGGGACAGGCAATGAGCAGTTCTTC. It codes for CASSLVGTGNEQFF. The full variable domain, completed using reference TRBV7-8 and TRBJ2-1, is GAGVSQSPRYKVAKRGQDVALRCDPISGHVSLFWYQQALGQGPEFLTYFQNEAQLDKSGLPSDRFFAERPEGSVSTLKIQRTQQEDSAVYLCASSLVGTGNEQFFGPGTRLTVL.

In this sample, this clonotype turned up a few times. V usage is TRBV20-1 and J usage is TRBJ2-5, with D perhaps matching TRBD1 (5 bases). CDR3 length: 14 amino acids. V lost 0 bases, J lost 0 bases, and 8 bases lay in between. Looked up from germline, CDR1 is DFQATT and CDR2 is SNEGSKA (reference sequence). The CDR3 DNA reads TGCAGTGCTAGAGATTTCAGGGACCAAGAGACCCAGTACTTC. Protein product: CSARDFRDQETQYF.

This clonotype was detected ten times or more. The V call is TRBV20-1, the J call TRBJ2-3, with TRBD2 matching over 11 bases. J was trimmed by 4 bases and V by 5 bases; bases with no gene match: 5. Looked up from germline, CDR1 is DFQATT and CDR2 is SNEGSKA (reference sequence). CDR3 length: 14 residues. The CDR3 reads CSAPLAGGSDTQYF. The CDR3 DNA reads TGCAGTGCTCCCCTAGCGGGGGGTTCAGATACGCAGTATTTT.

This clonotype has at least ten counts. This chain links TRBV12-3 or TRBV12-4 with TRBJ2-1; D unresolved. This CDR3 contains 17 residues. The ends were cut back, 6 bases at V and 0 bases at J, with 18 bases in the middle. The CDR3 protein is CASRFPEEPSSYNEQFF. The CDR3 DNA is TGTGCCAGCAGGTTCCCCGAGGAACCCAGCTCCTACAATGAGCAGTTCTTC.

The CDR3 protein is CSARTGTDHYGYTF. The DNA for the CDR3 is TGCAGTGCTAGAACCGGGACAGACCACTATGGCTACACCTTC. J is TRBJ1-2 and V is TRBV20-1; 7 positions agree with TRBD1. The CDR3 totals 14 residues. J lost 3 bases, V lost 2 bases, and 6 bases had no gene match. CDR1 DFQATT and CDR2 SNEGSKA come from the germline V gene (reference sequence).

This clonotype showed up many times. CDR3 sequence reads: CSVEDQRRDNEQFF. CDR3 DNA sequence: TGCAGCGTTGAAGATCAGAGAAGGGACAATGAGCAGTTCTTC. The chain has TRBV29-1 and TRBJ2-1, with D hard to call. V lost 0 bases and J 5 bases, leaving 11 bases between the germline ends. Looked up from germline, CDR1 is SQVTM and CDR2 is ANQGSEA. This CDR3 contains 14 residues.

This clonotype showed up many times. The J gene is TRBJ1-1, the V gene TRBV5-1; D gene ambiguous. There are 13 residues in the CDR3. In germline, CDR1 is SGHRS, CDR2 YFSETQ. V was clipped by 4 bases and J by 0 bases, with 7 bases between them. This chain's CDR3 is CASSKTVNTEAFF. CDR3 in DNA: TGCGCCAGCAGCAAAACGGTGAACACTGAAGCTTTCTTT.

This clonotype was recorded many times. The V gene is TRBV27, the J gene TRBJ2-7, with TRBD2 matching 12 bases. The germline CDR1 and CDR2 sequences are MNHEY and SMNVEV (reference sequence). This CDR3 spans 17 amino acids. V dropped 6 bases and J dropped 1; count of bases not matched to a gene: 10. CDR3: CASRATSGRLGSYEQYF. The CDR3 DNA reads as TGTGCCAGCAGAGCGACTAGCGGGAGACTAGGTTCCTACGAGCAGTACTTC.

This clonotype was recorded many times. The gene calls are TRBV20-1 and TRBJ2-3, with D possibly called TRBD1 or TRBD2 (5 bases each). V lost 6 bases and J lost 3, with 16 bases in between. In germline, CDR1 is DFQATT, CDR2 SNEGSKA (reference sequence). CDR3 length equals 14 residues. The CDR3 bases are TGCAGTGCCACCCCGGGGCTAACAACAGATACGCAGTATTTT. It codes for CSATPGLTTDTQYF.

This sequence joins TRBV20-1 and TRBJ2-7; 8 bases line up with TRBD1. With V trimmed by 5 bases and J by 8 bases, 17 bases remained unmatched. CDR3 length equals 15 residues. CDR1 is DFQATT and CDR2 is SNEGSKA in the germline V gene (reference sequence). The CDR3 DNA reads TGCAGTGCTCTCGTCCGGGACAGGACCTTTTCCCAGCAGTACTTC. Protein product: CSALVRDRTFSQQYF.

The chain combines TRBV28 with TRBJ1-2; D not resolved. The germline V gene encodes CDR1 MDHEN and CDR2 SYDVKM. There are 11 residues in the CDR3. V lost 8 bases and J lost 7, with 11 bases in between. The CDR3 DNA reads TGTGCCAGCCGGACTCGCTTTGGCTACACCTTC. This translates into CASRTRFGYTF.

This rearrangement joins TRBV7-9 to TRBJ2-7, with a weak D call TRBD2 (7 bases). V was clipped by 3 bases and J by 7 bases, with 22 bases between them. The CDR3 is made up of 16 amino acids. CDR1 is SEHNR, CDR2 FQNEAQ, per germline (reference sequence). This CDR3 reads CASSFRDVGGAHEQYF. CDR3 in DNA: TGTGCCAGCAGCTTTCGCGATGTTGGGGGGGCGCATGAGCAGTACTTC.

The chain joins TRBV7-2 to TRBJ2-3; D is possibly TRBD2 (6 bases). V lost 2 bases and J 3 bases, leaving 15 bases between the germline ends. Germline V gene lookup returns CDR1 SGHTA and CDR2 FQGNSA. This CDR3 contains 16 residues. The CDR3 nucleotides read TGTGCCAGCAGCTTACTTAGGTGGGGAGGAACAGATACGCAGTATTTT. It translates to CASSLLRWGGTDTQYF.

V is TRBV5-1 and J is TRBJ2-1; 7 nucleotides line up with TRBD2. In germline, CDR1 is SGHRS, CDR2 YFSETQ. Losses at the gene ends were 4 bases for V and 8 bases for J; bases not matched to a gene: 15. CDR3 length: 16 amino acids. CDR3 amino acids: CASSPPSSGVRDEQFF. The CDR3 nucleotides read TGCGCCAGCAGCCCCCCTTCTAGCGGAGTCCGGGATGAGCAGTTCTTC.

At least ten counts were recorded for this clonotype. The chain has TRBV20-1 and TRBJ2-1, with TRBD2 as a possible D gene (6 bases). Looked up from germline, CDR1 is DFQATT and CDR2 is SNEGSKA (reference sequence). This CDR3 contains 14 residues. V dropped 0 bases and J dropped 9 bases, with 15 bases sitting between them. The CDR3, as DNA: TGCAGTGCTAGAGATCGACTAGGTATCAGTGAGCAGTTCTTC. The encoded protein is CSARDRLGISEQFF.

This clonotype occurred many times. The chain carries TRBV29-1 and TRBJ2-3, with 7 bases identical to TRBD1. V shed 6 bases, J shed 0 bases, and the junction held 3 bases outside the gene matches. CDR3 length: 13 residues. CDR1 and CDR2 (germline): SQVTM, ANQGSEA. The CDR3 here is CSVLTGSTDTQYF. In nucleotides, the CDR3 is TGCAGCGTGCTGACAGGGAGCACAGATACGCAGTATTTT.

There are a few counts of this clonotype. The chain is built from TRBV7-7 and TRBJ2-5, with D possibly TRBD2 on 6 matching bases. CDR3 length: 16 amino acids. Germline assignment: CDR1 SSHAT and CDR2 FNYEAQ (reference sequence). The V and J ends lost 5 bases and 3 bases respectively, with 19 bases between them. The CDR3 DNA sequence: TGTGCCAGCAGCCTCAAAGTGGGAGGTATTGAAGAGACCCAGTACTTC. Translated: CASSLKVGGIEETQYF.

The chain couples TRBV6-6 to TRBJ1-1; D is ambiguous. V was cut by 7 bases and J by 7 bases, with 4 bases left in between. From germline, CDR1 is MNHNY and CDR2 SVGAGI (reference sequence). This CDR3 comprises 9 residues. The CDR3 DNA follows: TGTGCCAGCAAGATTGAAGCTTTCTTT. Its translation is CASKIEAFF.

The table lists this clonotype with many counts. The chain couples TRBV3-1 to TRBJ2-1, with D unclear. The CDR3 runs to 17 residues. The V gene's germline CDR1 is LGHDT and CDR2 YNNKEL (reference sequence). V was pared by 0 bases and J by 9 bases, with 21 bases between. This CDR3 reads CASSQDPAARIFGEQFF. The DNA for the CDR3 is TGTGCCAGCAGCCAAGATCCGGCGGCTCGTATCTTCGGTGAGCAGTTCTTC.

This clonotype was counted a few times. This chain uses TRBV12-3 or TRBV12-4 with TRBJ2-7, with 7 bases fitting TRBD1. Germline trimming cut 0 bases from V and 2 bases from J; bases unmatched to any gene: 7. The CDR3 sequence is 16 residues long. As DNA, the CDR3 is TGTGCCAGCAGTTTAGCCGGGACAGCCCTGACCTACGAGCAGTACTTC. Protein product: CASSLAGTALTYEQYF.

This clonotype has at least ten counts. The chain carries TRBV29-1 and TRBJ2-1, with D tentatively TRBD1 (6 bases). The CDR3 has 18 residues. Looked up from germline, CDR1 is SQVTM and CDR2 is ANQGSEA. Trimming pared 3 bases from V and 5 bases from J, leaving 26 bases between. The chain's CDR3 is CSVDGTLNKGVEDNEQFF. CDR3 coding DNA: TGCAGCGTTGACGGTACACTAAACAAGGGGGTGGAGGACAATGAGCAGTTCTTC.

This clonotype showed up just a few times. This chain uses TRBV28 with TRBJ2-7; 7 bases line up with TRBD2. The V gene's germline CDR1 is MDHEN and CDR2 SYDVKM. This CDR3 has 15 amino acids. Unmatched junction bases numbered 12, after V lost 5 bases and J lost 5 bases. The CDR3 loop is CASSPPGGGYDEQYF. The CDR3 DNA follows: TGTGCCAGCAGTCCACCGGGAGGAGGATATGACGAGCAGTACTTC.

This clonotype came up a few times. This chain uses TRBV20-1 with TRBJ2-7; no firm D call. V lost 4 bases and J lost 2, with 12 bases in between. The CDR3 is made up of 13 amino acids. CDR1 and CDR2 from the germline V gene are DFQATT and SNEGSKA (reference sequence). The CDR3 reads CSANGPIAYEQYF. CDR3 DNA: TGCAGTGCTAACGGCCCCATAGCCTACGAGCAGTACTTC.

This clonotype was observed at least ten times. The V and J genes are TRBV9 and TRBJ2-1; D might be TRBD2 (6 bases). The CDR3 is 16 amino acids. V was cut by 0 bases and J by 5 bases, with 15 bases left in between. Germline V gene lookup returns CDR1 SGDLS and CDR2 YYNGEE. The chain's CDR3 is CASSVVEGLSNNEQFF. The CDR3 DNA is TGTGCCAGCAGCGTAGTGGAGGGCCTTTCGAACAATGAGCAGTTCTTC.